Below, 18 T cell receptor beta chains from the same sample are listed, as sequenced in a study of T cell repertoires in cytomegalovirus infection (dated by TCRdb to about 2019). Sequencing was carried out with an Illumina HiSeq 1500. TCRdb handled the public reads itself, with Q25 trimming in fastp and clone calling in MiXCR, and kept productive beta chains. When rows share a CDR3 protein, they turn into one entry using the most common DNA and genes. In this sample the table shows approximately 340,000 distinct CDR3 sequences, almost 30% of which occur a single time. The ten biggest clones cover 20% of the sample. Their antigens are not known. Reading the label with the study, this specimen's treatment or condition is: in vitro stimulation with specific CMV peptide epitopes to enrich CMV-specific T cells. This material consisted of cultured PBMCs, taken from culture after CMV antigen stimulation. Receptors were obtained from a human donor in good health (CMV status not recorded). Some clones in this sample may be carry-over from other donors' samples.

The table lists this clonotype with a few counts. This sequence joins TRBV7-2 and TRBJ1-2, with a possible D match to TRBD1 (6 bases). The CDR3 is 17 residues long. Trimming removed 9 bases from V and 0 bases from J, with 23 bases in between. CDR1 is SGHTA and CDR2 is FQGNSA in the germline V gene. CDR3 coding DNA: TGTGCCAGTTTGGGGACTACAGACAGGATCGCTAACTATGGCTACACCTTC. This codes for CASLGTTDRIANYGYTF.

The rearrangement joins TRBV27 to TRBJ1-5; D call uncertain. Trimming stripped 5 bases from V and 8 bases from J, with 13 bases between. Germline CDR1 is MNHEY and CDR2 is SMNVEV (reference sequence). This CDR3 comprises 13 residues. As DNA, the CDR3 is TGTGCCAGCAGTCAGCACGGAGTAGAGCCCCAGCATTTT. Translation: CASSQHGVEPQHF.

CDR3 DNA sequence: TGTGCCAGCAGCCCCGGTCTTGGTTTTACGCGCGAGCAGTACTTC. This codes for CASSPGLGFTREQYF. This chain links TRBV9 with TRBJ2-7; no definite D call. The CDR3 contains 15 residues. The germline CDR1 and CDR2 sequences are SGDLS and YYNGEE. V was trimmed by 4 bases and J by 6 bases, leaving 20 bases between them. Looking up the rest from reference TRBV9 and TRBJ2-7 gives the full variable domain: DSGVTQTPKHLITATGQRVTLRCSPRSGDLSVYWYQQSLDQGLQFLIQYYNGEERAKGNILERFSAQQFPDLHSELNLSSLELGDSALYFCASSPGLGFTREQYFGPGTRLTVT.

The V gene is TRBV11-2, the J gene TRBJ2-7; D not certain. CDR1 and CDR2 (germline): SGHAT, FQNNGV. V was cut by 0 bases and J by 1 base, with 13 bases left in between. This CDR3 region has 16 residues. The CDR3 here is CASSLDIYPSSYEQYF. The CDR3 bases are TGTGCCAGCAGCTTAGATATATACCCCTCGTCCTACGAGCAGTACTTC.

This clonotype was seen ten or more times. The chain joins TRBV6-1 to TRBJ2-6, with a weak D call TRBD2 (6 bases). CDR3 length equals 17 residues. Germline V lookup: CDR1 MNHNS, CDR2 SASEGT. V lost 1 base and J lost 2, with 12 bases in between. CDR3 nucleotide sequence: TGTGCCAGCAGTGAAGAGGGCTGGGGGGCTGGGGCCAACGTCCTGACTTTC. As protein: CASSEEGWGAGANVLTF.

This clonotype was recorded at least ten times. The DNA of the CDR3 is TGTGCCAGCAGTCCATCCCGGGACAGGAATAACATTCAGTACTTC. Its translation: CASSPSRDRNNIQYF. This sequence joins TRBV12-3 or TRBV12-4 and TRBJ2-4; the match to TRBD1 covers 8 bases. The CDR3 length is 15 residues. The V and J ends lost 5 bases and 7 bases, in that order; junction bases with no gene match: 10.

The rearrangement links TRBV2 to TRBJ2-7; D is tentatively TRBD1 or TRBD2 (6 bases each). The V gene lost 4 bases and the J gene lost 2 bases, with 15 bases spanning the gap. The CDR3 contains 15 residues. Germline assignment: CDR1 SNHLY and CDR2 FYNNEI. Written as DNA, the CDR3 is TGTGCCAGCAGTGGTAAGGGGGGATTGACCTACGAGCAGTACTTC. Its translation: CASSGKGGLTYEQYF.

The chain couples TRBV6-4 to TRBJ1-1, with a possible D match to TRBD1 (6 bases). The CDR3 is made up of 14 amino acids. The V end was cut by 6 bases, the J end by 0 bases, with 11 bases between. CDR1 MRHNA and CDR2 SNTAGT come from the germline V gene. The CDR3 here is CASRRTVMNTEAFF. The CDR3 region has the DNA TGTGCCAGCAGGCGGACAGTAATGAACACTGAAGCTTTCTTT.

The chain is built from TRBV7-3 and TRBJ2-5; D not certain. This CDR3 has 13 amino acids. CDR1 is SGHTA and CDR2 is FQGTGA in the germline V gene. Trimming removed 8 bases from V and 4 bases from J, with 14 bases in between. CDR3 coding DNA: TGTGCCAGCTCCGCGGAAGGAACAGAGACCCAGTACTTC. This sequence encodes CASSAEGTETQYF.

The rearrangement uses TRBV29-1 and TRBJ2-5; TRBD1 is a possible D gene (5 bases). Germline assignment: CDR1 SQVTM and CDR2 ANQGSEA. CDR3 length equals 13 residues. V dropped 3 bases and J dropped 3 bases, with 11 bases sitting between them. Written as DNA, the CDR3 is TGCAGCGTTGATCTCTCCAGGGAAGAGACCCAGTACTTC. Residues: CSVDLSREETQYF.

The chain links TRBV4-1 to TRBJ2-1; 7 bases line up with TRBD1. The CDR3 extends over 16 amino acids. With 3 bases clipped from V and 3 bases from J, the junction kept 8 bases outside the gene matches. Germline CDR1 and CDR2: MGHRA and YSYEKL. This chain's CDR3 is CASSQRQGGVYNEQFF. DNA for the CDR3: TGCGCCAGCAGCCAGAGACAGGGTGGAGTCTACAATGAGCAGTTCTTC.

The chain carries TRBV11-2 and TRBJ1-6, with D perhaps matching TRBD1 (5 bases). Germline CDR1 SGHAT, CDR2 FQNNGV. CDR3 length equals 15 residues. The V and J ends lost 0 bases and 4 bases respectively, with 7 bases between them. CDR3 amino acids: CASSLDKGYNSPLHF. Here the CDR3 DNA reads TGTGCCAGCAGCTTAGATAAGGGGTATAATTCACCCCTCCACTTT.

This clonotype was seen a handful of times. The chain carries TRBV3-1 and TRBJ2-7; weak D call: TRBD2 (6 bases). The CDR3 totals 15 residues. Germline V gene lookup returns CDR1 LGHDT and CDR2 YNNKEL (reference sequence). Deletions cut 4 bases from V and 0 bases from J, with 13 bases between. CDR3: CASSRAGSSSYEQYF. For the CDR3, the DNA is TGTGCCAGCAGCCGAGCCGGGAGTAGCTCCTACGAGCAGTACTTC.

The table lists this clonotype with many counts. This chain uses TRBV6-5 with TRBJ2-1; perhaps TRBD2 as D (7 bases). The CDR3 sequence is 16 residues long. CDR1 is MNHEY and CDR2 is SVGAGI in the germline V gene. V was trimmed by 6 bases and J by 4 bases, leaving 19 bases between them. The CDR3: CASSHWGGALYNEQFF. DNA for the CDR3: TGTGCCAGCAGCCACTGGGGGGGCGCGTTGTACAATGAGCAGTTCTTC.

This chain uses TRBV9 with TRBJ2-1; 12 positions match TRBD2. With 4 bases clipped from V and 0 bases from J, the junction kept 23 bases outside the gene matches. CDR1 and CDR2 (germline): SGDLS, YYNGEE. This CDR3 has 23 amino acids. This CDR3 is CASSPSGGTGRLAGARSYNEQFF. The CDR3 DNA sequence: TGTGCCAGCAGCCCCAGCGGAGGCACAGGCAGACTAGCGGGAGCCCGCTCCTACAATGAGCAGTTCTTC.

V is TRBV5-1 and J is TRBJ1-4, with 8 bases matching TRBD1. Per the germline V gene, CDR1 is SGHRS and CDR2 is YFSETQ. Trimming cost V 3 bases and J 7 bases; bases outside gene matches: 5. This CDR3 contains 14 residues. The CDR3 DNA reads TGCGCCAGCAGCTCGACAGGGGATGGTGAAAAACTGTTTTTT. Encoded protein: CASSSTGDGEKLFF.

This sequence joins TRBV7-3 and TRBJ2-1, with 8 bases matching TRBD2. The CDR3 extends over 18 amino acids. The trim removed 1 base at V and 8 bases at J, leaving 16 bases unmatched. CDR1 is SGHTA, CDR2 FQGTGA, per germline. The CDR3 DNA reads TGTGCCAGCAGCTTAAGAAGGCTAGCGGGTGGGGGGGTCCATGAGCAGTTCTTC. Translation gives CASSLRRLAGGGVHEQFF.

This rearrangement joins TRBV20-1 to TRBJ1-5; tentatively, D is TRBD1 (6 bases). The V end was cut by 6 bases, the J end by 5 bases, with 14 bases between. This CDR3 is 13 amino acids long. CDR1 DFQATT and CDR2 SNEGSKA come from the germline V gene (reference sequence). CDR3 bases: TGCAGTGCAGGGAGGGGGAAAGATCAGCCCCAGCATTTT. Protein product: CSAGRGKDQPQHF.